This entry describes one TCR beta chain. CDR1 and CDR2 (germline): SQVTM, ANQGSEA. This CDR3 spans 12 amino acids. V lost 7 bases and J lost 4, with 10 bases in between. This specimen belongs to a study of control samples from healthy donors and cancer patients. The table came from immunoSEQ multiplex PCR; TCRdb's copy has only in-frame clones and leaves some out. Seen here are 45,000 to 55,000 clones, 85% to 95% observed once, and the top ten hold 2.4%. The source of this sequence is a man younger than 40 in good health. The chain joins TRBV29-1 to TRBJ2-2, with D perhaps given as TRBD1 or TRBD2 (5 bases each). Sample: blood. In DNA form, the CDR3 reads TGCAGCGGGGGGTCCGGCACCGGGGAGCTGTTTTTT. Amino acids: CSGGSGTGELFF.